This T cell receptor (beta chain) is drawn from a study of T cell responses to AZD1222 COVID-19 vaccine. Study-level findings and limits: Sampling captured repertoires only after the peak T cell response. Of the AZD1222 recipients, only five to seven were seropositive at baseline. Nearly half of spike-specific TCRs reportedly target variant regions that are unmutated in the B.1.351 and B.1.1.7 variants.

TCRdb's copy holds only in-frame clones and misses some; the assay was immunoSEQ multiplex PCR. Among fewer than 85,000 clones listed, approximately 92% were seen once. The V gene's germline CDR1 is LGHDT and CDR2 YNNKEL (reference sequence). The CDR3 has 17 amino acids. With 4 bases clipped from V and 8 bases from J, the junction kept 13 bases outside the gene matches. Regarding this clone: The antigen remains unidentified.

Specimen: peripheral blood, collected on day 0 of AZD1222 vaccination. The sequence came from an adult in good health. The chain links TRBV3-1 (or the pseudogene TRBV3-2) to TRBJ2-2; 10 bases match TRBD2. The CDR3 sequence is CASSRHALAGVAGELFF. The CDR3, as DNA: TGTGCCAGCAGCCGCCACGCGCTAGCGGGAGTAGCAGGGGAGCTGTTTTTT.